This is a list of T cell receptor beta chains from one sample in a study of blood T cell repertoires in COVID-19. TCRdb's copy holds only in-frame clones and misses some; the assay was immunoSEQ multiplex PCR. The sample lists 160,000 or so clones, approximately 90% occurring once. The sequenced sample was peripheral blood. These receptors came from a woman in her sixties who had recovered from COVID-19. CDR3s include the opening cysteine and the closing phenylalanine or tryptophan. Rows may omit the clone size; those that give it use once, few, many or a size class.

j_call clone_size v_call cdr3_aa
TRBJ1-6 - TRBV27 CASSSQDTYNSPLHF
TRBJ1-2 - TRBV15 CATSRDLQDGYTF
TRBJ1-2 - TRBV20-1 CSASVSNYGYTF
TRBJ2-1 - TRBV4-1 CASSHRDRDYNEQFF
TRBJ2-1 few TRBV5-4 CASSDRTSGGNEQFF
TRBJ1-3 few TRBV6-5 CASTRAGNTIYF
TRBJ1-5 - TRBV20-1 CSASRGTGFNQPQHF
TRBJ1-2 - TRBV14 CASSPWVGSSGGYTF
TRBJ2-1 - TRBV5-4 CASSRSGLNEQFF
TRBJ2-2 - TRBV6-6 CASSYDGPGELFF
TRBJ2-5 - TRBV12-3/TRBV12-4 CASSLGQEETQYF
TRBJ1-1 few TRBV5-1 CASSFRIRPYTEAFF
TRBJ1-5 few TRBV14 CASSQAGGSQPQHF
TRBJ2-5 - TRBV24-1 CATSDPREFGETQYF
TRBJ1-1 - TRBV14 CASSQSLEAFF
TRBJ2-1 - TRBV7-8 CASSHFRGPYNEQFF
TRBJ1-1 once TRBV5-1 CASSLAAENTEAFF
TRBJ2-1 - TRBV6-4 CASSVLGGGNEQFF
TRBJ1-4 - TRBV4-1 CASSRIRDSPNEKLFF
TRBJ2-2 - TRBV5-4 CASRSGLSNTGELFF
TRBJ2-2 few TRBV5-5 CASSPLTGTGELFF
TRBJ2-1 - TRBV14 CASSQPYRVNEQFF
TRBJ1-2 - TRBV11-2 CASSPGSWGYTF
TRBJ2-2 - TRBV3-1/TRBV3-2 CASSQALRRPAGELFF
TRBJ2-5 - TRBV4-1 CASSDTLAGAGETQYF
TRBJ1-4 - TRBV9 CASSVEGTGNEKLFF
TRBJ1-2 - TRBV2 CASNLQGSYGYTF
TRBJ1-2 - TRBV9 CASSGEGYTF
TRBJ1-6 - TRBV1 CTSSLPCHRGPIHF
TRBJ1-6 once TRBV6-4 CASSDMRGALHF
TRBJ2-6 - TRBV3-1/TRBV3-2 CASSQGRGGSGANVLTF
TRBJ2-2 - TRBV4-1 CASTRGENTGELFF
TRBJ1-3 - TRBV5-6 CASSVPGQGGNTIYF
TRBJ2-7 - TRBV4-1 CASSQDRLQDNYEQYF
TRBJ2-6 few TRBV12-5 CASGLSLSTGANVLTF
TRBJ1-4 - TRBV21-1 CASSKESRRWEKLFF
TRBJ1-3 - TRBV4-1 CASSQDNRLLEGNTIYF
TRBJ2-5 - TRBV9 CASSALADQETQYF
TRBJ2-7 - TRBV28 CASIRTSGGGEQYF
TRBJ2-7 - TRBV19 CASSIRGQGDEQYF
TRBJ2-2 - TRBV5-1 CASSSPQAGELFF
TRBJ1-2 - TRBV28 CASSLSSGGYGYTF
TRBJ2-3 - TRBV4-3 CASSQEVPAGWGDTQYF
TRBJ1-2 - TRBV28 CAINGGNNYGYTF
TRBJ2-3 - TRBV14 CASSPLAGGWVDTQYF
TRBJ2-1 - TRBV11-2 CASSLDLTSEYNEQFF
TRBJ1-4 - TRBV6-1 CASSEGGGYNEKLFF
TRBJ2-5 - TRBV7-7 CASSLDRAQTQYF
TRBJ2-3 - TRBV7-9 CATSGQGSTDTQYF
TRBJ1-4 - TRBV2 CASTPVSNEKLFF
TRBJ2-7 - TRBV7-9 CASSQRVGSPSYEQYF
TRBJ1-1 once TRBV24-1 CATSDHTTGPNTEAFF
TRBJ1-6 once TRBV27 CASRPSVYNSPLHF
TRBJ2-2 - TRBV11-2 CASSLRGRTGHTGELFF
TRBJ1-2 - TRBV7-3 CASSLTSEVGYGYTF